This TCR beta chain was captured in a study of shared T cell receptors in the human thymus. With V trimmed by 3 bases and J by 5 bases, 8 bases remained unmatched. The germline V gene encodes CDR1 SGHDT and CDR2 YYEEEE. The CDR3 covers 15 residues. Measured with immunoSEQ multiplex PCR; TCRdb has only the in-frame clones, and not every one. Of 720,000 or so clones listed, 70% to 90% are singletons. The same sample was also used in a study of human thymus T cells. This second report adds: Resections were taken during corrective heart surgery, and the thymus tissue came from these. Thymic repertoires of unrelated individuals were reported in related research to overlap highly.

The receptor comes from a girl in the first two years of life with a congenital heart defect. The chain has TRBV5-6 and TRBJ1-5; 7 bases match TRBD1. Sequenced sample: thymocytes. The CDR3 DNA sequence: TGTGCCAGCAGCTCGGACAGGACCCCTTATCAGCCCCAGCATTTT. It specifies CASSSDRTPYQPQHF. The full variable domain, completed using reference TRBV5-6 and TRBJ1-5, is DAGVTQSPTHLIKTRGQQVTLRCSPKSGHDTVSWYQQALGQGPQFIFQYYEEEERQRGNFPDRFSGHQFPNYSSELNVNALLLGDSALYLCASSSDRTPYQPQHFGDGTRLSIL.